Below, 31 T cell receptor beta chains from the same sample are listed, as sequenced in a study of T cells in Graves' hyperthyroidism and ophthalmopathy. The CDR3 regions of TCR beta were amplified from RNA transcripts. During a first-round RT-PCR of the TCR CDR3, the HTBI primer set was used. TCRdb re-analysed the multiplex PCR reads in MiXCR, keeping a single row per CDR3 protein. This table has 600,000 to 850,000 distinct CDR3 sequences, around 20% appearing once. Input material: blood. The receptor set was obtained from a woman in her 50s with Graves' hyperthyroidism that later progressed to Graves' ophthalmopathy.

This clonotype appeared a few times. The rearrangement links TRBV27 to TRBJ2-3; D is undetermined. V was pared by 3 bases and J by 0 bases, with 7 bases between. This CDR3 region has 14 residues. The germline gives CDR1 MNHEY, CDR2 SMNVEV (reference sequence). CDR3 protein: CASSFRQSTDTQYF. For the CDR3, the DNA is TGTGCCAGCAGTTTTCGGCAGAGCACAGATACGCAGTATTTT.

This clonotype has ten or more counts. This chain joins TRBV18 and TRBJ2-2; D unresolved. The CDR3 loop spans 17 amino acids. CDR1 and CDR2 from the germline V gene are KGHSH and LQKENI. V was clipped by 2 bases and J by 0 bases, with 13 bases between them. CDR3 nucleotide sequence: TGTGCCAGCTCACCAATAAACTTACAGCCGAACACCGGGGAGCTGTTTTTT. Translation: CASSPINLQPNTGELFF.

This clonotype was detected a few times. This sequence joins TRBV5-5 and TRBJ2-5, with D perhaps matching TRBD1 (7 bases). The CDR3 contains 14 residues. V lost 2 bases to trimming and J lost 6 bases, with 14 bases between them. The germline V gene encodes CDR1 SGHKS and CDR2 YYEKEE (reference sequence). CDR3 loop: CASSFSTGRQTQYF. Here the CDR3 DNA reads TGTGCCAGCAGCTTTTCGACAGGGAGGCAGACCCAGTACTTC.

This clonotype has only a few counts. CDR3 in DNA: TGTGCCAGCAGCTCACAGGGGACTAGCCGGGCCGAGACCCAGTACTTC. Protein: CASSSQGTSRAETQYF. J is TRBJ2-5 and V is TRBV7-8; 9 positions match TRBD2. Looked up from germline, CDR1 is SGHVS and CDR2 is FQNEAQ. The CDR3 loop spans 16 amino acids. The V and J ends lost 4 bases and 5 bases, in that order; junction bases with no gene match: 11.

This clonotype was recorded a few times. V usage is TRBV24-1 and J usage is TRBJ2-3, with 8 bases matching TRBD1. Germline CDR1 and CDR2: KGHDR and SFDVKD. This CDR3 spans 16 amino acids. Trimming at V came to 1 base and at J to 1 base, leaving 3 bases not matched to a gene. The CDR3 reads CATSDFLGQGTDTQYF. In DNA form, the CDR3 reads TGTGCCACCAGTGATTTTTTGGGACAGGGCACAGATACGCAGTATTTT.

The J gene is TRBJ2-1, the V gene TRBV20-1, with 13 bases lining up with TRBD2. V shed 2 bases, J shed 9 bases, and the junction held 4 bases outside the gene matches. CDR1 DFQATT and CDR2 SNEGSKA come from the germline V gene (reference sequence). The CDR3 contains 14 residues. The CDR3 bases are TGCAGTGCTAGAACTAGCGGGAGGGGGACTGAGCAGTTCTTC. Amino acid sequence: CSARTSGRGTEQFF.

CDR3 loop: CASSQVGAGPDEQYF. The CDR3 coding sequence is TGTGCCAGCAGCCAAGTAGGGGCAGGGCCTGACGAGCAGTACTTC. The chain couples TRBV3-1 to TRBJ2-7, with D maybe TRBD1 (5 bases). Germline V gene lookup returns CDR1 LGHDT and CDR2 YNNKEL (reference sequence). The V gene lost 1 base and the J gene lost 5 bases, with 15 bases spanning the gap. CDR3 length equals 15 residues.

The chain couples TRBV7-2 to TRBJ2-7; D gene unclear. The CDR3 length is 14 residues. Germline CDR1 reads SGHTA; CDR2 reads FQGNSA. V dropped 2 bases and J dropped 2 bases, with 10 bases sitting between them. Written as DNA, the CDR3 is TGTGCCAGCAGCTTATATAGAAGTCCCTACGAGCAGTACTTC. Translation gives CASSLYRSPYEQYF.

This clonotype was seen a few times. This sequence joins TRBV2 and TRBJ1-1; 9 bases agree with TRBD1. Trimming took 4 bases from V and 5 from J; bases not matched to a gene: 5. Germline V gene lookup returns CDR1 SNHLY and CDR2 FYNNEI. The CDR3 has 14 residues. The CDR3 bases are TGTGCCAGCAGTGCGGACAGGGGAGGAACTGAAGCTTTCTTT. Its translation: CASSADRGGTEAFF.

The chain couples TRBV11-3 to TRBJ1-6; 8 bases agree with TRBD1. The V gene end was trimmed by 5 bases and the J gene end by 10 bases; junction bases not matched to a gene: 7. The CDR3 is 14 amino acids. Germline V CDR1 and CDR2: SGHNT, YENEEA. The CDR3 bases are TGTGCCAGCAGCCAGGGGGCCTCTGGCTCACCCCTCCACTTT. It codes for CASSQGASGSPLHF.

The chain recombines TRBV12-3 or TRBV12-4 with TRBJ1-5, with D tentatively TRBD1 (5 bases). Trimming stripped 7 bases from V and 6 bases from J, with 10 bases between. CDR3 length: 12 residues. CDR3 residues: CASKERGQPQHF. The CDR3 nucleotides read TGTGCCAGCAAAGAGAGGGGTCAGCCCCAGCATTTT.

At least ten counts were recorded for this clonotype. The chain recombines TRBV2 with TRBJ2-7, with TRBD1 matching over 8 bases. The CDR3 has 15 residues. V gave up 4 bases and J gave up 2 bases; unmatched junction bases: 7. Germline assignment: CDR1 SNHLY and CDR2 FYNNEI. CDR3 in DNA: TGTGCCAGCAGTGGGCCAGACAGGGGTGCCTACGAGCAGTACTTC. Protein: CASSGPDRGAYEQYF.

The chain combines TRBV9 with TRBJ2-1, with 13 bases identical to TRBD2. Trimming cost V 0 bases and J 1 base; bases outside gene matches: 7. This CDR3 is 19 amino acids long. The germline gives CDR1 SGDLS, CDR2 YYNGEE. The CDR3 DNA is TGTGCCAGCAGCGTAGATGGGACTAGCGGGGTAACGTCCTACAATGAGCAGTTCTTC. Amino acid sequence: CASSVDGTSGVTSYNEQFF.

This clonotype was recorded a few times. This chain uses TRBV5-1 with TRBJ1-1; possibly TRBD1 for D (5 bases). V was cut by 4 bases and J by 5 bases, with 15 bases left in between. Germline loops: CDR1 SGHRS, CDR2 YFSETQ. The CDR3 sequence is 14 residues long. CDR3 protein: CASSPDGDGTEAFF. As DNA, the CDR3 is TGCGCCAGCAGCCCAGACGGGGACGGGACTGAAGCTTTCTTT.

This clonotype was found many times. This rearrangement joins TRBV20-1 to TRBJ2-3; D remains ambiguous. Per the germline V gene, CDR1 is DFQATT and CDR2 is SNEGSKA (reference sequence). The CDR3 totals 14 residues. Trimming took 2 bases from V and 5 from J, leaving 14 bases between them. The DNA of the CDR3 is TGCAGTGCTAGACCCCCCCCCACGGTAGATACGCAGTATTTT. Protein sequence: CSARPPPTVDTQYF.

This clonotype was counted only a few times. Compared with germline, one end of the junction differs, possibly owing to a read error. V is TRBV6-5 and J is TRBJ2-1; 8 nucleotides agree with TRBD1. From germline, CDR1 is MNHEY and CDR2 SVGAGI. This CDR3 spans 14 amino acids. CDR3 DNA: TGTGTCAGCAGTTTTTTGGACAGGGCCAATGAGCAGTTCTTC. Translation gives CVSSFLDRANEQFF.

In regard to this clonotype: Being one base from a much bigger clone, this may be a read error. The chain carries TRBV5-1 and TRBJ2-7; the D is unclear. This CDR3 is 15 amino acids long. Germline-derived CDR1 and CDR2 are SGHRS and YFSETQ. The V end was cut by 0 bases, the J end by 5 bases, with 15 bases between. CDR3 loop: CASSLDLERVDEQYF. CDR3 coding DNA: TGCGCCAGCAGCTTGGACTTGGAAAGAGTAGACGAGCAGTACTTC.

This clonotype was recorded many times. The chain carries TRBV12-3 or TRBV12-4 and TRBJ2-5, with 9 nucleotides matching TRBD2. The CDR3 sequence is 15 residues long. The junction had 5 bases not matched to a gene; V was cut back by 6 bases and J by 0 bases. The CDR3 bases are TGTGCCAGCAGCCCGAGGACTAGCGACCAAGAGACCCAGTACTTC. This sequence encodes CASSPRTSDQETQYF.

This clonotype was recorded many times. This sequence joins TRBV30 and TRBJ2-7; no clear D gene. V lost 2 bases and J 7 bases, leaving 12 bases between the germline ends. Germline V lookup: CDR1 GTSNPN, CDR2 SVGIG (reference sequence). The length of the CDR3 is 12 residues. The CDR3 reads CAWSIGVGEQYF. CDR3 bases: TGTGCCTGGAGTATTGGGGTAGGGGAGCAGTACTTC.

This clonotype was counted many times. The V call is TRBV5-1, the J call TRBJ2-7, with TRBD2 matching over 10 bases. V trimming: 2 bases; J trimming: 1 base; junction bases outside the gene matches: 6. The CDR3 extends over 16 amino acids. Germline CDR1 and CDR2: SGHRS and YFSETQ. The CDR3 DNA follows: TGCGCCAGCAGCTTTAGGCTAGCGGGAGTGTCCTACGAGCAGTACTTC. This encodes CASSFRLAGVSYEQYF.

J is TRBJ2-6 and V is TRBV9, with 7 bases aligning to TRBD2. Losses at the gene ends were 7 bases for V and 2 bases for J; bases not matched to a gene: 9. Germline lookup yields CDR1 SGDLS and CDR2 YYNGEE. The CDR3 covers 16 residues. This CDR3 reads CASQQSGTAGANVLTF. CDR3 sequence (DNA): TGTGCCAGCCAACAAAGCGGGACGGCTGGGGCCAACGTCCTGACTTTC.

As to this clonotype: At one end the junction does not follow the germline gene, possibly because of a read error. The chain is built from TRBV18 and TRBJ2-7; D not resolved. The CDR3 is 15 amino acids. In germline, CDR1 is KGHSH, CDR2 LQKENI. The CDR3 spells CAGSLSGPTRDEQYF. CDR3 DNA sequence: TGTGCCGGCTCACTTTCCGGGCCTACAAGAGACGAGCAGTACTTC.

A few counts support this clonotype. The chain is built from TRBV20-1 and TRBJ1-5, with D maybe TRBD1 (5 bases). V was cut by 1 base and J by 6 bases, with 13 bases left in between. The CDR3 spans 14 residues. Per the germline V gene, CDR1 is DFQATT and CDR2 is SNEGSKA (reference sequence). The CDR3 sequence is CSARAERGRQPQHF. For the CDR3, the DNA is TGCAGTGCTAGAGCGGAGAGGGGACGTCAGCCCCAGCATTTT.

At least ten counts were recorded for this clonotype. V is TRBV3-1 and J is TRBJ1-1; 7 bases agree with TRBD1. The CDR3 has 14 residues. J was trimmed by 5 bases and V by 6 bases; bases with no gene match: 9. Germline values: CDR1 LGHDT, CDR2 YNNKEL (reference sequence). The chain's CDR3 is CASRPYRGETEAFF. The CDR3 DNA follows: TGTGCCAGCAGACCGTACAGGGGAGAAACTGAAGCTTTCTTT.

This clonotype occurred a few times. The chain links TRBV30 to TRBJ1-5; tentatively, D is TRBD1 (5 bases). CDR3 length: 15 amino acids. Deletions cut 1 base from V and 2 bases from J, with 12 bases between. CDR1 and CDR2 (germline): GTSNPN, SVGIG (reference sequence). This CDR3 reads CAWSDMGGGNQPQHF. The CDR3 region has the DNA TGTGCCTGGAGTGATATGGGGGGAGGCAATCAGCCCCAGCATTTT.

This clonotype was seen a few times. The chain's CDR3 is CASSWRAGELFF. The CDR3 nucleotides read TGTGCCAGCAGTTGGAGGGCCGGGGAGCTGTTTTTT. This chain uses TRBV6-5 with TRBJ2-2; D is perhaps TRBD2 (6 bases). CDR3 length: 12 residues. Trimming shortened V by 4 bases and J by 6 bases, and 6 bases separated the two germline ends. Germline assignment: CDR1 MNHEY and CDR2 SVGAGI.

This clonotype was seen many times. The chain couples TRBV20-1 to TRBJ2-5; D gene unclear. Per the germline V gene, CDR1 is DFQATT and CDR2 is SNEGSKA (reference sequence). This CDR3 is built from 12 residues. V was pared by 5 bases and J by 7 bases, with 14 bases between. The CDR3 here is CSARGILWTQYF. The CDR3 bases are TGCAGTGCTCGCGGTATTCTTTGGACCCAGTACTTC.

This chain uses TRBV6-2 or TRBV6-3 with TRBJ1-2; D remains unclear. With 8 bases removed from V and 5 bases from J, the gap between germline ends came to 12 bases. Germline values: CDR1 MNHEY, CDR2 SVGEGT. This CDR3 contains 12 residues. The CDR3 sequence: CASRRGLYGYTF. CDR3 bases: TGTGCCAGCCGTCGGGGTTTGTATGGCTACACCTTC.

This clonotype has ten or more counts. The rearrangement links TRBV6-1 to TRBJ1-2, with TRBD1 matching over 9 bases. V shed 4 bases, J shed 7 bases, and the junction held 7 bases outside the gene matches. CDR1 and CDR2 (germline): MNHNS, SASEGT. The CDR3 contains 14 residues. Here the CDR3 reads CASSVPDRGRGYTF. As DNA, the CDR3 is TGTGCCAGCAGTGTACCGGACAGGGGCCGTGGCTACACCTTC.

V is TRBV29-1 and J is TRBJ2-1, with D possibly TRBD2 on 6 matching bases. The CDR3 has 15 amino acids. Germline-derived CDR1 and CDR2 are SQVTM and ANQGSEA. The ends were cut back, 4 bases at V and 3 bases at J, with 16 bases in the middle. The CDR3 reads CSVGGLSRDYNEQFF. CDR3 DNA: TGCAGCGTTGGGGGACTGTCGAGGGACTACAATGAGCAGTTCTTC.

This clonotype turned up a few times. CDR3 in DNA: TGTGCCAGCAGCGGACATCTCTCCTACAATGAGCAGTTCTTC. Translation gives CASSGHLSYNEQFF. The chain recombines TRBV2 with TRBJ2-1; the D gene is possibly TRBD1 (5 bases). Germline lookup yields CDR1 SNHLY and CDR2 FYNNEI. Deletions cut 6 bases from V and 0 bases from J, with 9 bases between. This CDR3 comprises 14 residues.